These 8 T cell receptor beta chains share one sample of origin, sequenced in a study of blood T cell repertoires in COVID-19. Sequenced by immunoSEQ multiplex PCR; TCRdb stores in-frame clones only, minus some. The repertoire has fewer than 200,000 clones, about 79% of them found once; the top ten carry 26%. The sample taken for sequencing was peripheral blood. The receptors here all came from a woman aged 70-85 years with acute or convalescent COVID-19.

The chain employs TRBV5-1 and TRBJ2-5; TRBD1 matches 7 bases. Per germline, CDR1 SGHRS and CDR2 YFSETQ. With 1 base clipped from V and 1 base from J, the junction kept 4 bases outside the gene matches. CDR3 length equals 15 residues. CDR3: CASSLFGTVQETQYF. For the CDR3, the DNA is TGCGCCAGCAGCTTGTTCGGGACAGTCCAAGAGACCCAGTACTTC.

The V gene is TRBV29-1, the J gene TRBJ2-7; 7 bases line up with TRBD1. Germline values: CDR1 SQVTM, CDR2 ANQGSEA. The CDR3 totals 13 residues. The trim removed 7 bases at V and 0 bases at J, leaving 6 bases unmatched. CDR3 sequence: CSGKQGHSYEQYF. The DNA of the CDR3 is TGCAGCGGTAAACAGGGGCACTCCTACGAGCAGTACTTC.

The J gene is TRBJ2-2, the V gene TRBV19; 7 positions agree with TRBD1. V was clipped by 7 bases and J by 5 bases; unmatched bases: 13. This CDR3 is built from 16 residues. Germline V gene data show CDR1 as LNHDA and CDR2 as SQIVND (reference sequence). The CDR3 sequence: CASNNMRQGVTGELFF. CDR3 DNA: TGTGCCAGTAATAATATGCGACAGGGCGTGACCGGGGAGCTGTTTTTT. The full variable domain, its missing parts supplied by reference TRBV19 and TRBJ2-2, is DGGITQSPKYLFRKEGQNVTLSCEQNLNHDAMYWYRQDPGQGLRLIYYSQIVNDFQKGDIAEGYSVSREKKESFPLTVTSAQKNPTAFYLCASNNMRQGVTGELFFGEGSRLTVL.

The chain links TRBV9 to TRBJ2-1, with D possibly TRBD2 on 6 matching bases. With 4 bases removed from V and 7 bases from J, the gap between germline ends came to 24 bases. The CDR3 has 17 residues. Germline assignment: CDR1 SGDLS and CDR2 YYNGEE. The CDR3 is CASSSWGLPVPGNEQFF. The CDR3 DNA is TGTGCCAGCAGCTCCTGGGGACTTCCGGTCCCTGGGAATGAGCAGTTCTTC.

V is TRBV30 and J is TRBJ1-5; possibly TRBD1 for D (6 bases). This CDR3 has 13 residues. Germline values: CDR1 GTSNPN, CDR2 SVGIG (reference sequence). Trimming cost V 4 bases and J 4 bases, with 11 bases left between them. CDR3: CAWIGTTNQPQHF. DNA for the CDR3: TGTGCCTGGATAGGGACAACTAATCAGCCCCAGCATTTT.

The chain couples TRBV24-1 to TRBJ2-5; 7 bases agree with TRBD1. Trimming removed 6 bases from V and 1 base from J; junction bases left unmatched: 13. Germline V gene sequence: CDR1 KGHDR, CDR2 SFDVKD. This CDR3 spans 17 amino acids. For the CDR3, the DNA is TGTGCCACCAGTCCCTATTCAACCTCAGGGGGCCAAGAGACCCAGTACTTC. Its translation is CATSPYSTSGGQETQYF.

This chain links TRBV5-6 with TRBJ1-5, with a weak D call TRBD1 (6 bases). The V end lost 3 bases, the J end lost 7 bases, and 17 bases lay between the germline ends. The CDR3 contains 15 residues. Germline CDR1 and CDR2: SGHDT and YYEEEE. The CDR3 DNA follows: TGTGCCAGCAGCTCTGGCGGGGGGGGGCTGCAGCCCCAGCATTTT. Protein sequence: CASSSGGGGLQPQHF.

V and J are TRBV18 and TRBJ1-5; D remains ambiguous. V shed 6 bases and J shed 2 bases, with 8 bases lying between them. Germline assignment: CDR1 KGHSH and CDR2 LQKENI. The CDR3 runs 13 residues. The CDR3 DNA is TGTGCCAGCTCGGGCGGGGGCAATCAGCCCCAGCATTTT. It encodes CASSGGGNQPQHF.